In this sample, the clone carrying this T cell receptor beta chain turned up many times. RNA transcripts served as the template for amplifying TCR beta CDR3 regions. Carried out on the TCR CDR3, a first-round RT-PCR used the HTBI primer set. TCRdb fed the multiplex PCR reads into MiXCR, producing one record per CDR3 protein. The data show around 350,000 distinct CDR3 sequences, about 18% seen once. Across 18 months, stable Graves' hyperthyroidism was marked by no progression to ophthalmopathy. This sample is drawn from a study of T cells in Graves' hyperthyroidism and ophthalmopathy. The germline V gene encodes CDR1 MNHNS and CDR2 SASEGT. This CDR3 is 15 amino acids long. V was clipped by 6 bases and J by 6 bases, with 21 bases between them.

The chain uses TRBV6-1 and TRBJ2-7, with D possibly called TRBD1 or TRBD2 (5 bases each). This sequence was found in a woman aged 18-35 years with Graves' hyperthyroidism. Sequenced sample: blood. The CDR3 region has the DNA TGTGCCAGCAGCGTGAGAGGGGATCGACTACGCGAGCAGTACTTC. It codes for CASSVRGDRLREQYF.